This TCR beta chain appears in the sequencing data of a study of blood T cell repertoires in COVID-19. About the research overall: The United States, Italy and Spain were the sources of the acute and convalescent COVID-19 samples. T cells, B-cell-depleted T cells, or PBMCs provided the cDNA or gDNA that served as material.

Germline trimming cut 2 bases from V and 6 bases from J; bases unmatched to any gene: 5. Germline CDR1 and CDR2: SGHRS and YFSETQ. There are 16 residues in the CDR3. Sequencing used immunoSEQ multiplex PCR; TCRdb keeps in-frame clones, though not all of them. The table records around 100,000 clones, over 65% of them present only once. This receptor was taken from a human donor in a cohort sampled during active COVID-19. The rearrangement joins TRBV5-1 to TRBJ2-3; 14 bases agree with TRBD2. Sequenced material: peripheral blood. The CDR3 coding sequence is TGCGCCAGCAGCTTTAGGACTAGCGGGGGGATCGATACGCAGTATTTT. It yields the protein CASSFRTSGGIDTQYF.